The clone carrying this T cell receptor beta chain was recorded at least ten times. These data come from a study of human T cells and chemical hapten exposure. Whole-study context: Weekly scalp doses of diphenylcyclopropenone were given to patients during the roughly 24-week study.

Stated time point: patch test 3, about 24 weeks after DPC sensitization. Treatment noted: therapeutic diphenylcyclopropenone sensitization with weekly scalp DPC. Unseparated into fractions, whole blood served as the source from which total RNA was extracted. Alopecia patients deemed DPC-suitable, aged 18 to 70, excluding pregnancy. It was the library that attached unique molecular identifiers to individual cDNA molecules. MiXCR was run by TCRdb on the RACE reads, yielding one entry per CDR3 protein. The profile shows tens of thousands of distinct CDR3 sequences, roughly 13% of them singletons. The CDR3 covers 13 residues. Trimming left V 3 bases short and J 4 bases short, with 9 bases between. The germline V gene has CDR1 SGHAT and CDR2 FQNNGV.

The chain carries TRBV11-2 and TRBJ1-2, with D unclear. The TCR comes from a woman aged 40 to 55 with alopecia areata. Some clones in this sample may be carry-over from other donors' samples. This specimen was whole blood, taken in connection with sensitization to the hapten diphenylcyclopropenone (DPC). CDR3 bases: TGTGCCAGCAGCTTCAACGGGGTCTATGGCTACACCTTC. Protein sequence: CASSFNGVYGYTF.